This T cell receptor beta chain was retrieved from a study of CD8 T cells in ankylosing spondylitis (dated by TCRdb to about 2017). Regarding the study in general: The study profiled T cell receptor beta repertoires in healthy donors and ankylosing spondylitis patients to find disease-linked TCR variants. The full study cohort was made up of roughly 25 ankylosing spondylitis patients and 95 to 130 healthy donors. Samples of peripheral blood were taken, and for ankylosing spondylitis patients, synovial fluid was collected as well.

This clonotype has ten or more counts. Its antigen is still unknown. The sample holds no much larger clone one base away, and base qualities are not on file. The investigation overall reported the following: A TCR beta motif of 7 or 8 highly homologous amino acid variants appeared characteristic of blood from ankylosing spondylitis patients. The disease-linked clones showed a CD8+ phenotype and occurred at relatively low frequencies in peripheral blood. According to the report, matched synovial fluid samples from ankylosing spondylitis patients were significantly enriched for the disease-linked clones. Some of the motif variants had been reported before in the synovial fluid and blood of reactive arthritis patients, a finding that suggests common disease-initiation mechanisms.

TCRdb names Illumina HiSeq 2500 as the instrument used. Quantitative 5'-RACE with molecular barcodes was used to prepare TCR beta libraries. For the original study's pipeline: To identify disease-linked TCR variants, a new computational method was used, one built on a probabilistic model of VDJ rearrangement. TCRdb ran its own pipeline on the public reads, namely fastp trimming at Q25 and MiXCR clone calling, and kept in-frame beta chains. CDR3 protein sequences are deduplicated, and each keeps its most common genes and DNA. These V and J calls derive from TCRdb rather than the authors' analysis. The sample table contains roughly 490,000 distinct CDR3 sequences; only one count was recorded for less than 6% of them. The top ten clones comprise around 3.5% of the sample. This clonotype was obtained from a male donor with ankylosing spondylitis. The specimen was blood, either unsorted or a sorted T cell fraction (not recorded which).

The DNA sequence is given as TGTGCCAGCAGCTTACGACAGGGACCGTACACCGGGGAGCTGTTTTTT. It translates to CASSLRQGPYTGELFF. Recombination connected TRBV7-2 to TRBJ2-2; 7 bases in the junction line up with TRBD1. Including the terminal cysteine and phenylalanine, the CDR3 comprises 16 residues. Kept here is only the CDR3 DNA, which spans 48 bases and is read in frame from base 1. Clipping removes 2 bases from V and 3 bases from J, with 6 as the unmatched junction base count. CDR1 SGHTA and CDR2 FQGNSA are derived from the germline V gene.